The clone carrying this T cell receptor (beta chain) occurred many times. Its target is unknown. One entry per CDR3 protein results from TCRdb running MiXCR on the PCR reads. The sample holds just under 65,000 distinct CDR3 sequences, roughly 17% seen once. The data are from a study of molecular identifiers for immune sequencing clone quantification. About the research overall: Four of five splits of RNA from approximately 20,000 or 98,000 naive CD8 cells were sequenced in replicates. Study-wide results and caveats: Among some 990,000 naive cells, as was reported, spiked Jurkat TCR RNA from one cell was detectable.

The CDR3 extends over 13 amino acids. Trimming removed 1 base at V and 1 base at J, with 5 bases between. Germline CDR1 MGHRA, CDR2 YSYEKL. Libraries from naive CD8 cells were generated from approximately 20,000 to 980,000 sorted cells (with 10%, 30% or 50% RNA). Naive CD8 T cells, phenotype CD8+CD4-CCR7+CD45RA+, were sorted. The receptor was isolated from a human donor in good health. Some libraries in this study had Jurkat cell RNA spiked in. Sequenced input: naive CD8+ T cells from blood, with Jurkat cell RNA spiked in. As for subset: FACS-sorted CD8+CD4-CCR7+CD45RA+ naive T cells. The chain carries TRBV4-1 and TRBJ2-7; D unclear. CDR3 nucleotide sequence: TGCGCCAGCAGCCAAGGGATGTCCTACGAGCAGTACTTC. It yields the protein CASSQGMSYEQYF.